What follows describes a single TCR beta chain. The target antigen is unknown. PCR involved 60 Vbeta and 13 Jbeta primers. TCRdb's table, derived via immunoSEQ multiplex PCR, lists solely in-frame clones and lacks some. The data show 90,000 to 150,000 clones, more than 70% seen once. This entry belongs to a study of cytomegalovirus exposure and HLA in healthy donors. Study observations and caveats: Within an earlier analysis, most TCR beta V segments proved productive either about 90% or about 30% of the time. When analyzed later, a missense DCLRE1C variant was found to be linked to TCR beta V- and J-gene trimming. In a later analysis, donors in an Asian-associated ancestry cluster reportedly had fewer N-insertions in productive TCRs than the cohort mean.

The CDR3 has 15 amino acids. Germline values: CDR1 SGHAT, CDR2 FQDESV (reference sequence). J gave up 3 bases and V 5 bases, and 8 bases lay outside the gene matches. Sequences were obtained from PBMCs. The J gene is TRBJ1-1, the V gene TRBV11-1; TRBD1 matches 8 bases. The sequence derives from a man over 45 in good health and CMV-seronegative. DNA for the CDR3: TGTGCCAGCAGCCGATCTCGGACAGGGCACACTGAAGCTTTCTTT. Protein: CASSRSRTGHTEAFF.